The clone carrying this T cell receptor beta chain was counted a few times. The sample originates from a study of response to subunit inactivated influenza vaccine. Using its own MiXCR run on the RT-PCR reads, TCRdb lists one record per CDR3 protein. The data contain about 570,000 distinct CDR3 sequences, over 9% of them singletons. The same data also went into a second study, on T cells expressing NK-cell markers. Turning to that study: UMIs were included in TCR beta cDNA generated by 5'RACE template switching. HCMV specificity of expanded NKG2C+ T cell clones remained unclear.

This sequence was found in a middle-aged man who received an inactivated influenza vaccine. Material: PBMCs from blood, obtained on the day of vaccination.

The CDR3 is CASRPMGASGANVLTF. DNA of the CDR3: TGTGCCAGCAGACCTATGGGGGCCTCTGGGGCCAACGTCCTGACTTTC. The genes are TRBV27 and TRBJ2-6; tentative D call: TRBD1 (6 bases). Germline CDR1 reads MNHEY; CDR2 reads SMNVEV (reference sequence). The CDR3 is made up of 16 amino acids. With 6 bases removed from V and 0 bases from J, the gap between germline ends came to 12 bases.